This is a list of T cell receptor beta chains from one sample in a study of blood T cell repertoires in COVID-19. Sequencing was performed with immunoSEQ multiplex PCR; in TCRdb, only in-frame clones are kept and a portion is missing. The table records fewer than 500,000 clones, about 90% of them present only once. The sample was PBMCs or T cells enriched from blood (not recorded which). The receptor set was obtained from a woman aged 18-29 years who had recovered from COVID-19. The CDR3 runs from the conserved cysteine through the conserved F or W. A D gene is named only where the DNA matches it firmly. Only some rows state a clone size, as once, few, many or a class for expanded clones.

>TRBJ2-7|TRBV20-1|.|.
CSAGVGEGQYF
TGCAGTGCTGGCGTGGGTGAGGGGCAGTACTTC
>TRBJ1-1|TRBV28|TRBD1|.
CASRRRPGQGSTEAFF
TGTGCCAGCAGACGCCGACCGGGACAGGGGTCCACTGAAGCTTTCTTT
>TRBJ1-1|TRBV2|.|few
CASPRQMNTEAFF
TGTGCCAGCCCCCGACAGATGAACACTGAAGCTTTCTTT
>TRBJ1-1|TRBV28|.|.
CASRRGLLNTEAFF
TGTGCCAGCAGACGGGGACTGCTGAACACTGAAGCTTTCTTT
>TRBJ1-3|TRBV5-1|TRBD1|.
CASSLKGGQGAPHTIYF
TGCGCCAGCAGCTTGAAGGGGGGACAGGGTGCTCCGCACACCATATATTTT
>TRBJ1-6|TRBV30|.|.
CAWSGDQGRALHF
TGTGCCTGGAGTGGGGATCAGGGTCGGGCCCTCCACTTT
>TRBJ2-3|TRBV10-3|TRBD2|few
CAVFSGSGGTDTQYF
TGTGCCGTCTTTTCGGGGAGCGGGGGCACAGATACGCAGTATTTT
>TRBJ1-2|TRBV2|.|.
CASSDPREGSNYGYTF
TGTGCCAGCAGTGATCCAAGGGAGGGGTCTAACTATGGCTACACCTTC
>TRBJ1-1|TRBV18|TRBD1|.
CASSPTPGQGARDTEAFF
TGTGCCAGCTCACCGACGCCCGGACAGGGGGCGCGGGACACTGAAGCTTTCTTT
>TRBJ2-3|TRBV5-1|.|.
CASSGSSSVTTDTQYF
TGCGCCAGCAGCGGATCCTCTAGCGTCACCACAGATACGCAGTATTTT
>TRBJ1-1|TRBV10-3|.|once
CAISELNSVAEAFF
TGTGCCATCAGTGAGTTAAACTCCGTGGCTGAAGCTTTCTTT
>TRBJ2-6|TRBV3-1/TRBV3-2|TRBD2|.
CASSRGLAGNSGANVLTF
TGTGCCAGCAGCCGAGGACTAGCGGGAAACTCTGGGGCCAACGTCCTGACTTTC
>TRBJ1-6|TRBV5-6|TRBD1|.
CASSRRDSSYNSPLHF
TGTGCCAGCAGCCGGCGGGACAGCTCCTATAATTCACCCCTCCACTTT
>TRBJ2-1|TRBV4-2|TRBD2|.
CASSQATRGGYNEQFF
TGTGCCAGCAGCCAAGCTACCCGGGGGGGCTATAATGAGCAGTTCTTC
>TRBJ1-1|TRBV5-1|TRBD1|.
CASSPGQQLFMNTEAFF
TGCGCCAGCAGCCCGGGACAGCAGCTATTCATGAACACTGAAGCTTTCTTT
>TRBJ2-3|TRBV2|.|.
CASSEDGLGGDTQYF
TGTGCCAGCAGTGAAGACGGCCTAGGAGGGGATACGCAGTATTTT
>TRBJ1-1|TRBV30|.|.
CAWSAPGRGDGIGRVFF
TGTGCCTGGAGTGCCCCGGGCAGGGGCGATGGGATAGGTAGGGTTTTCTTT
>TRBJ2-5|TRBV11-2|TRBD2|.
CASSFSYYGGGAVETQYF
TGTGCCAGCAGCTTTTCGTATTATGGCGGGGGGGCGGTAGAGACCCAGTACTTC
>TRBJ2-1|TRBV2|.|.
CASLGLYNEQFF
TGTGCCAGCCTGGGACTCTACAATGAGCAGTTCTTC
>TRBJ2-7|TRBV3-1/TRBV3-2|.|.
CASSLGRRTSYEQYF
TGTGCCAGCAGCCTCGGGAGACGGACATCCTACGAGCAGTACTTC
>TRBJ2-7|TRBV19|TRBD1|.
CASSIRGTGDYEQYF
TGTGCCAGTAGTATTAGGGGGACAGGTGATTACGAGCAGTACTTC
>TRBJ2-7|TRBV7-2|.|.
CASSLERSYEQYF
TGTGCCAGCAGCTTAGAGAGGTCCTACGAGCAGTACTTC
>TRBJ2-5|TRBV15|.|.
CATSRDGRSGETQYF
TGTGCCACCAGCAGAGATGGGAGAAGCGGAGAGACCCAGTACTTC
>TRBJ1-5|TRBV20-1|.|.
CSASLALSNQPQHF
TGCAGTGCTAGTCTCGCACTCTCCAATCAGCCCCAGCATTTT
>TRBJ1-6|TRBV6-5|.|.
CAIRGQSNSPLHF
TGTGCCATCCGTGGGCAGAGTAATTCACCCCTCCACTTT
>TRBJ1-2|TRBV4-1|.|.
CASSQESGINGYTF
TGCGCCAGCAGCCAAGAGTCGGGGATCAATGGCTACACCTTC
>TRBJ1-4|TRBV27|.|once
CASRLIGGEKLFF
TGTGCCAGCAGGCTCATCGGGGGTGAAAAACTGTTTTTT
>TRBJ1-6|TRBV7-9|.|.
CASSFTAEDFLHF
TGTGCCAGCAGCTTTACGGCCGAGGATTTTCTCCACTTT
>TRBJ1-3|TRBV2|TRBD1|.
CANSRDRASSGNTIYF
TGTGCCAACTCCCGGGACAGGGCTTCCTCTGGAAACACCATATATTTT
>TRBJ1-1|TRBV2|TRBD1|.
CASSEADRVMNTEAFF
TGTGCCAGCAGTGAAGCGGACAGGGTCATGAACACTGAAGCTTTCTTT
>TRBJ1-6|TRBV30|.|.
CAWSRFGGGYNSPLHF
TGTGCCTGGAGTAGGTTTGGGGGAGGCTATAATTCACCCCTCCACTTT
>TRBJ2-2|TRBV5-1|TRBD2|.
CASSFGLAGTNTGELFF
TGCGCCAGCAGCTTCGGGCTAGCGGGGACTAACACCGGGGAGCTGTTTTTT
>TRBJ2-7|TRBV5-1|TRBD2|.
CASRANSGGEWEQYF
TGCGCCAGCAGGGCGAATAGCGGGGGAGAGTGGGAGCAGTACTTC
>TRBJ2-1|TRBV5-4|TRBD1|.
CASSPTGGGYNEQFF
TGTGCCAGCAGCCCGACAGGGGGCGGCTACAATGAGCAGTTCTTC
>TRBJ1-4|TRBV14|.|.
CASSQGALGKLFF
TGTGCCAGCAGCCAGGGGGCGTTGGGAAAACTGTTTTTT
>TRBJ2-7|TRBV30|TRBD2|.
CAWKASGGYEQYF
TGTGCCTGGAAGGCTAGCGGGGGGTACGAGCAGTACTTC
>TRBJ1-3|TRBV2|.|once
CASSPWGRLDSGNTIYF
TGTGCCAGCAGTCCCTGGGGCAGGTTAGACTCTGGAAACACCATATATTTT
>TRBJ2-7|TRBV6-5|TRBD1|.
CASSYSRQGAYEQYF
TGTGCCAGCAGTTACTCGAGACAGGGGGCCTACGAGCAGTACTTC
>TRBJ1-4|TRBV19|.|.
CASRSNGATNEKLFF
TGTGCCAGTAGATCTAATGGAGCAACTAATGAAAAACTGTTTTTT
>TRBJ2-3|TRBV5-4|.|.
CASSLEGGVSTDTQYF
TGTGCCAGCAGCTTGGAAGGCGGAGTGAGCACAGATACGCAGTATTTT
>TRBJ1-5|TRBV7-6|TRBD1|once
CASSADRGVGQPQHF
TGTGCCAGCAGCGCCGACAGGGGAGTAGGACAGCCCCAGCATTTT
>TRBJ2-3|TRBV19|.|.
CASRASGTDTQYF
TGTGCCAGTAGGGCTAGCGGCACAGATACGCAGTATTTT
>TRBJ1-5|TRBV15|TRBD1|.
CATRQGLNQPQHF
TGTGCCACCCGACAGGGGCTCAATCAGCCCCAGCATTTT
>TRBJ1-4|TRBV9|.|.
CASSVMGGPNEKLFF
TGTGCCAGCAGCGTAATGGGGGGGCCTAATGAAAAACTGTTTTTT
>TRBJ1-6|TRBV3-1/TRBV3-2|TRBD1|.
CASSQSQGTPLHF
TGTGCCAGCAGCCAATCACAGGGGACACCCCTCCACTTT
>TRBJ1-6|TRBV30|.|many
CAWSVSTPGPLHF
TGTGCCTGGAGTGTATCGACCCCGGGACCCCTCCACTTT
>TRBJ2-4|TRBV27|.|.
CASSLSQRRAKNIQYF
TGTGCCAGCAGTTTATCCCAGCGGAGAGCCAAAAACATTCAGTACTTC
>TRBJ1-4|TRBV28|.|.
CASNSGEGREKLFF
TGTGCCAGCAATTCAGGGGAAGGGCGTGAAAAACTGTTTTTT
>TRBJ1-6|TRBV7-8|TRBD1|.
CASSSTGGAYNSPLHF
TGTGCCAGCAGCTCGACAGGGGGGGCTTATAATTCACCCCTCCACTTT
>TRBJ1-5|TRBV6-5|.|.
CASDWGTTGPQHF
TGTGCCAGTGACTGGGGGACTACGGGGCCCCAGCATTTT
>TRBJ1-2|TRBV28|TRBD1|.
CASSWTGHGYTF
TGTGCCAGCAGTTGGACAGGGCATGGCTACACCTTC
>TRBJ1-2|TRBV29-1|TRBD1|.
CSVLDRGGTGYTF
TGCAGCGTTCTCGACAGGGGCGGAACTGGCTACACCTTC
>TRBJ1-1|TRBV20-1|TRBD1|.
CSASSSGTVNTEAFF
TGCAGTGCTAGTAGCTCCGGGACAGTGAACACTGAAGCTTTCTTT